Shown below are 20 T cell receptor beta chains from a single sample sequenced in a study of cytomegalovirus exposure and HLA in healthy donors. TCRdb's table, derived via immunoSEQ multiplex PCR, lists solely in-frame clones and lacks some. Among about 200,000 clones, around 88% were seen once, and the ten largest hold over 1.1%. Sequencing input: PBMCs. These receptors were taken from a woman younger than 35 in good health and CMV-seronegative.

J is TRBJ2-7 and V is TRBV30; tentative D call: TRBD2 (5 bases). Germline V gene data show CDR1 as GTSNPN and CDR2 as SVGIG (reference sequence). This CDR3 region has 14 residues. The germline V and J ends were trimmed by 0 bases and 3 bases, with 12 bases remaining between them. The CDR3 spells CAWSVIGLNYEQYF. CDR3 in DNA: TGTGCCTGGAGTGTAATCGGACTCAACTACGAGCAGTACTTC.

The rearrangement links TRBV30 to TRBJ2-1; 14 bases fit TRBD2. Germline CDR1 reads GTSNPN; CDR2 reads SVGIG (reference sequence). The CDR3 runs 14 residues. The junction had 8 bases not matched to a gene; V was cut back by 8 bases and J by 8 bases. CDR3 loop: CARETSGGAHEQFF. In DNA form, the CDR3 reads TGTGCCCGGGAGACTAGCGGGGGGGCACATGAGCAGTTCTTC.

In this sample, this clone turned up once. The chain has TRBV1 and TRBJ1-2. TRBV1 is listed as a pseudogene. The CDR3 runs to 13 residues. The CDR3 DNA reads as TGCACCAGCAGGACGGGGGAGGACTATGGCTACACCTTC. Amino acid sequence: CTSRTGEDYGYTF.

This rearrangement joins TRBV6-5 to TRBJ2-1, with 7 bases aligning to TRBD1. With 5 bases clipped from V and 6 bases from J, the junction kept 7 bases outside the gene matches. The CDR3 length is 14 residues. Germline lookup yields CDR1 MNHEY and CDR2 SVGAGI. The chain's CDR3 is CASSEQGRANEQFF. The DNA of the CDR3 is TGTGCCAGCAGTGAACAGGGGCGGGCCAATGAGCAGTTCTTC.

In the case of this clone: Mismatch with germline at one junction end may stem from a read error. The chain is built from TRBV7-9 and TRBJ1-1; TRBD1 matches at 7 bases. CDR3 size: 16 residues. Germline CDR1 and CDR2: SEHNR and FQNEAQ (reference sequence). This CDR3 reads CASTLNPGGLHTEAFF. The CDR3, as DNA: TGTGCCAGCACCTTAAACCCAGGGGGGCTCCACACTGAAGCTTTCTTT. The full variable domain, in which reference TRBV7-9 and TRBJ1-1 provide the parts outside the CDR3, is DTGVSQNPRHKITKRGQNVTFRCDPISEHNRLYWYRQTLGQGPEFLTYFQNEAQLEKSRLLSDRFSAERPKGSFSTLEIQRTEQGDSAMYLCASTLNPGGLHTEAFFGQGTRLTVV.

CDR3 nucleotides: TGTGCCAGCAGCCCTACAGGAGTCTATGGCTACACCTTC. Its protein product is CASSPTGVYGYTF. The rearrangement links TRBV7-9 to TRBJ1-2, with a tentative D call TRBD1 (5 bases). Germline V gene lookup returns CDR1 SEHNR and CDR2 FQNEAQ (reference sequence). Trimming took 5 bases from V and 4 from J, leaving 11 bases between them. The CDR3 contains 13 residues. Using reference TRBV7-9 and TRBJ1-2 for the parts outside the CDR3, the full variable domain is DTGVSQNPRHKITKRGQNVTFRCDPISEHNRLYWYRQTLGQGPEFLTYFQNEAQLEKSRLLSDRFSAERPKGSFSTLEIQRTEQGDSAMYLCASSPTGVYGYTFGSGTRLTVV.

Here the CDR3 DNA reads TGTGCCATCAGTGGGGGACAGCTCTCCTACAATGAGCAGTTCTTC. The encoded protein is CAISGGQLSYNEQFF. This chain links TRBV10-3 with TRBJ2-1, with 7 bases aligning to TRBD1. Trimming removed 4 bases from V and 0 bases from J; junction bases left unmatched: 3. The CDR3 spans 15 residues. CDR1 is ENHRY and CDR2 is SYGVKD in the germline V gene.

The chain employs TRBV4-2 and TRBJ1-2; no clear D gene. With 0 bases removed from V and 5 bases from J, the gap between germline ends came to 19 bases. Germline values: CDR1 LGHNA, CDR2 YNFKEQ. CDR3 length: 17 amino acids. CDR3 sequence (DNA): TGTGCCAGCAGCCAAGATGGTGCTAACGCCGTGATATATGGCTACACCTTC. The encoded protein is CASSQDGANAVIYGYTF.

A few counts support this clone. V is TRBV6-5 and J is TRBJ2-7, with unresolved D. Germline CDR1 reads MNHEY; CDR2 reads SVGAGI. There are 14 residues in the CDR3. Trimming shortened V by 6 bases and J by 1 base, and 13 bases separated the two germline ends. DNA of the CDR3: TGTGCCAGCAGAGTATCACATAAGTCCTACGAGCAGTACTTC. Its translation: CASRVSHKSYEQYF.

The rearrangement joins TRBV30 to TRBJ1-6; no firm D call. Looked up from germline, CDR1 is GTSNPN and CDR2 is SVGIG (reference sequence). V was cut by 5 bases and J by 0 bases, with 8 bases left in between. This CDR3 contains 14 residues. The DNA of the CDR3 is TGTGCCTGGGACCACAGCTCCTATAATTCACCCCTCCACTTT. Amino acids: CAWDHSSYNSPLHF.

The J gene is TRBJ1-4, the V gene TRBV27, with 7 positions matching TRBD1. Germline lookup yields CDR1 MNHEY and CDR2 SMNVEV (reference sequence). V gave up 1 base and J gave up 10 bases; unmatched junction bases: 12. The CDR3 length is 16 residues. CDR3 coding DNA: TGTGCCAGCAGTTTATGGACGGGTCGGACAGGCAGAAAACTGTTTTTT. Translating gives CASSLWTGRTGRKLFF.

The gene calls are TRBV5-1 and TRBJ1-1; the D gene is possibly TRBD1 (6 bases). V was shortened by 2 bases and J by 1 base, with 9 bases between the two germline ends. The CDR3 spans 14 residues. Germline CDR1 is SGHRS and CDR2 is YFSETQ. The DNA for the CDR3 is TGCGCCAGCAGCTTCCGGGACACGAACACTGAAGCTTTCTTT. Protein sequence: CASSFRDTNTEAFF.

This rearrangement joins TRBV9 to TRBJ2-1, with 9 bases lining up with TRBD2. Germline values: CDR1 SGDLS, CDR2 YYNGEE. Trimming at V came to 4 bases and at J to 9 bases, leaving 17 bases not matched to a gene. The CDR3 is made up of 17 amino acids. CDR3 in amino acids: CASSPRWLAGAGGEQFF. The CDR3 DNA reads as TGTGCCAGCAGCCCCCGGTGGTTAGCGGGAGCGGGGGGTGAGCAGTTCTTC.

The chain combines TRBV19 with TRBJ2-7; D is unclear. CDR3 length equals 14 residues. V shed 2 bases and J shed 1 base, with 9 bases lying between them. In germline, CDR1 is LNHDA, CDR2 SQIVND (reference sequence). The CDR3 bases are TGTGCCAGTAGTATAACCCTACGGTCCTACGAGCAGTACTTC. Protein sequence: CASSITLRSYEQYF.

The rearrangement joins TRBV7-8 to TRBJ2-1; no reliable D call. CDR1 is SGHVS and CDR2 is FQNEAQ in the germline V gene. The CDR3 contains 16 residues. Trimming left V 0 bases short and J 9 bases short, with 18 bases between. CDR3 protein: CASSLARGIPRSEQFF. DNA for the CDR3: TGTGCCAGCAGCTTAGCGAGAGGAATCCCGCGTAGTGAGCAGTTCTTC.

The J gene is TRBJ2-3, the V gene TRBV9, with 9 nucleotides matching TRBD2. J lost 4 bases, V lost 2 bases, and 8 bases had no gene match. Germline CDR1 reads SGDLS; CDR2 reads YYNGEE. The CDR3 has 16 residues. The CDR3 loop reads CASSVGTSRVADTQYF. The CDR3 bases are TGTGCCAGCAGCGTCGGGACTAGCCGTGTCGCAGATACGCAGTATTTT.

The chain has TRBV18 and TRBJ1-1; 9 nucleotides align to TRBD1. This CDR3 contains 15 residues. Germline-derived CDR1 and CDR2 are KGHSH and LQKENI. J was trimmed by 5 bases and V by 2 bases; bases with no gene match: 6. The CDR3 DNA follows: TGTGCCAGCTCACCAACGGGACAGGGAGAGACTGAAGCTTTCTTT. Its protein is CASSPTGQGETEAFF.

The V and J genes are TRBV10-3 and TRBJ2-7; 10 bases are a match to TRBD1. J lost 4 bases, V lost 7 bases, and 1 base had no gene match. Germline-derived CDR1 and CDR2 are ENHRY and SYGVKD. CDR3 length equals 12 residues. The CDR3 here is CAIMGQGYEQYF. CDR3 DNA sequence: TGTGCCATCATGGGACAGGGGTACGAGCAGTACTTC.

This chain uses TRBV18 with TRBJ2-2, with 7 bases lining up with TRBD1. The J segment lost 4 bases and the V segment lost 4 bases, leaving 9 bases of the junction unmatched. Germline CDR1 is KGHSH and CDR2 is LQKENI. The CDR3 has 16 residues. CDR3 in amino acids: CASSLFTGEITGELFF. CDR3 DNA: TGTGCCAGCTCACTATTCACAGGGGAAATCACCGGGGAGCTGTTTTTT.

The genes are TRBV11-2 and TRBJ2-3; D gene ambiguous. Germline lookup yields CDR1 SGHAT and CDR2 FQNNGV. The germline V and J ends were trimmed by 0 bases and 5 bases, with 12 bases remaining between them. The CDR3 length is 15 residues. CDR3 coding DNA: TGTGCCAGCAGCTTAGATTCCGTGAGGATAGATACGCAGTATTTT. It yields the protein CASSLDSVRIDTQYF.